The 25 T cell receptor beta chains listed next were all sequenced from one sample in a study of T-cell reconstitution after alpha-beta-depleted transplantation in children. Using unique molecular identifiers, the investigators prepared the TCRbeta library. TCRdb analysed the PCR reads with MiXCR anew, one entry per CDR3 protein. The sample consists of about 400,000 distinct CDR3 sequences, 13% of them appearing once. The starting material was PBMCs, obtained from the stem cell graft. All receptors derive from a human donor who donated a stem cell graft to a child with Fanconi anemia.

CDR3 loop: CASSQDSGSTEAFF. The CDR3 DNA reads TGTGCCAGCAGCCAAGATTCCGGATCCACTGAAGCTTTCTTT. The chain links TRBV3-1 to TRBJ1-1; D uncertain. The V end lost 0 bases, the J end lost 4 bases, and 9 bases lay between the germline ends. The CDR3 loop spans 14 amino acids. The germline V gene has CDR1 LGHDT and CDR2 YNNKEL (reference sequence). Together with reference TRBV3-1 and TRBJ1-1, the CDR3 gives the full variable domain: DTAVSQTPKYLVTQMGNDKSIKCEQNLGHDTMYWYKQDSKKFLKIMFSYNNKELIINETVPNRFSPKSPDKAHLNLHINSLELGDSAVYFCASSQDSGSTEAFFGQGTRLTVV.

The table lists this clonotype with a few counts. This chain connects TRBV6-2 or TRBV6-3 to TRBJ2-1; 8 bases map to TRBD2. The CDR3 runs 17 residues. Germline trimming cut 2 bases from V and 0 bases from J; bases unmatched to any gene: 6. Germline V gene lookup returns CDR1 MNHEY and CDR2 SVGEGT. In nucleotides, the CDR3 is TGTGCCAGCAGTTACGAGTCGCGGGGGGCCTCCTACAATGAGCAGTTCTTC. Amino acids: CASSYESRGASYNEQFF.

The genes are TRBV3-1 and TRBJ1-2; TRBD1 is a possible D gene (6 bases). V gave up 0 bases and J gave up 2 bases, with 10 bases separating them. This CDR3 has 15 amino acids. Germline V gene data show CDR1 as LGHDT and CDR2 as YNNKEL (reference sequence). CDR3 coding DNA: TGTGCCAGCAGCCAAGACCGGACAGCAAACTATGGCTACACCTTC. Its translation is CASSQDRTANYGYTF.

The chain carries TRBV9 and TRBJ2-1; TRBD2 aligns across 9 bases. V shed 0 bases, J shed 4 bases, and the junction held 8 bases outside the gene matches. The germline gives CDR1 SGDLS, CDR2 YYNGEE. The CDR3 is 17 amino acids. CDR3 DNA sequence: TGTGCCAGCAGCGTAGTGGGTAGCGGGGGCCTTTACAATGAGCAGTTCTTC. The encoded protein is CASSVVGSGGLYNEQFF.

CDR3 nucleotide sequence: TGCAGCGTTGAAGATCGAGGGGTCGGAGAGACCCAGTACTTC. Encoded protein: CSVEDRGVGETQYF. V usage is TRBV29-1 and J usage is TRBJ2-5; D could derive from TRBD1 or TRBD2 (5 bases each). The length of the CDR3 is 14 residues. Trimming took 0 bases from V and 4 from J, leaving 12 bases between them. The V gene's germline CDR1 is SQVTM and CDR2 ANQGSEA.

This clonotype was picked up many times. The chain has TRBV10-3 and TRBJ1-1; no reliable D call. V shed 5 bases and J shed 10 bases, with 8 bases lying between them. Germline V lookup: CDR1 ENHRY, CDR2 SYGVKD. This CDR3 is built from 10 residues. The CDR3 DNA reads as TGTGCCATCAGTAGCGAGGGAGCTTTCTTT. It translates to CAISSEGAFF.

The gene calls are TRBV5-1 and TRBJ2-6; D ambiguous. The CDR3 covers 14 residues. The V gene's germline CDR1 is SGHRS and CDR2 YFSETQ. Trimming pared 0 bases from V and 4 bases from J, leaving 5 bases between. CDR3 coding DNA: TGCGCCAGCAGCTTGGTCGCAGGGGCCAACGTCCTGACTTTC. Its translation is CASSLVAGANVLTF.

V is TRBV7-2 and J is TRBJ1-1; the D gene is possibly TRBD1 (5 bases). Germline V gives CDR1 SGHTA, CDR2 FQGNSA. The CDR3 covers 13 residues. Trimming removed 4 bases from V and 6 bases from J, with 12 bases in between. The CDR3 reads CASSYQGWAEAFF. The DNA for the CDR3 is TGTGCCAGCAGCTATCAGGGTTGGGCTGAAGCTTTCTTT.

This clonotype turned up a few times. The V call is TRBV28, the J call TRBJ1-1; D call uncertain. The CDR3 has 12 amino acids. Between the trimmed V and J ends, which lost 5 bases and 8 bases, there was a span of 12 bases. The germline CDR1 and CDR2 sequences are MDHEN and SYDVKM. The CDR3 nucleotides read TGTGCCAGCAGTGGAGATCCCCCCGAAGCTTTCTTT. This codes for CASSGDPPEAFF.

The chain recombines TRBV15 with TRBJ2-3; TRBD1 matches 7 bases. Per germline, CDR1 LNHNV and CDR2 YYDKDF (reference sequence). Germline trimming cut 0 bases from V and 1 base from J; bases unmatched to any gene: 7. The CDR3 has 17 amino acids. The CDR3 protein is CATSRDPPGQGTDTQYF. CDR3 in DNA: TGTGCCACCAGCAGAGACCCCCCCGGACAGGGCACAGATACGCAGTATTTT.

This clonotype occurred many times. The CDR3 loop is CASSPGARGVYEQYF. CDR3 nucleotide sequence: TGTGCCAGCAGCCCCGGTGCCAGGGGCGTCTACGAGCAGTACTTC. V gene TRBV7-8 combines with J gene TRBJ2-7; D is perhaps TRBD1 (6 bases). The germline V gene encodes CDR1 SGHVS and CDR2 FQNEAQ. The CDR3 runs 15 residues. The ends were cut back, 5 bases at V and 3 bases at J, with 17 bases in the middle.

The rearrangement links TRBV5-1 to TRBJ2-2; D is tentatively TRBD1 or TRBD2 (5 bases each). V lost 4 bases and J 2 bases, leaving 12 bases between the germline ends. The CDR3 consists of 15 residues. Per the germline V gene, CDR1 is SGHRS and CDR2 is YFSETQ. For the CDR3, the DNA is TGCGCCAGCAGCGTCTCGGGACCCAACACCGGGGAGCTGTTTTTT. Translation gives CASSVSGPNTGELFF. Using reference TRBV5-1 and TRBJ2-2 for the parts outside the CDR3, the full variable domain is KAGVTQTPRYLIKTRGQQVTLSCSPISGHRSVSWYQQTPGQGLQFLFEYFSETQRNKGNFPGRFSGRQFSNSRSEMNVSTLELGDSALYLCASSVSGPNTGELFFGEGSRLTVL.

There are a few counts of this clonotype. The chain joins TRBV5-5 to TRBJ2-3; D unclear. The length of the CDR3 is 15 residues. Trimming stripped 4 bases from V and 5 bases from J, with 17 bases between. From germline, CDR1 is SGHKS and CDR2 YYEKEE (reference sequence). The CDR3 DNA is TGTGCCAGCAGCGAATTGACCTCCGAGTTAGATACGCAGTATTTT. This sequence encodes CASSELTSELDTQYF.

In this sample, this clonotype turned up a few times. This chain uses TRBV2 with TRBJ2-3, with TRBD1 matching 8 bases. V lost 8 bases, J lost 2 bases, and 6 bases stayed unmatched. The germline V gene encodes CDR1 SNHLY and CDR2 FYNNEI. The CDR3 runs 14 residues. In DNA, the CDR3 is TGTGCCAGCGGGGGGACAGGTCTCACAGATACGCAGTATTTT. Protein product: CASGGTGLTDTQYF.

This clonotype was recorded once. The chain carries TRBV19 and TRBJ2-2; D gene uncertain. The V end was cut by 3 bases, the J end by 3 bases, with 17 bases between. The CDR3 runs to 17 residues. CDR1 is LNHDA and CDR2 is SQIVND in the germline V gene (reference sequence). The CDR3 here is CASSMKGPLWDTGELFF. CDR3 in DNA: TGTGCCAGTAGTATGAAGGGCCCGCTTTGGGACACCGGGGAGCTGTTTTTT. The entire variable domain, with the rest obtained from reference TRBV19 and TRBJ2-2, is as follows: DGGITQSPKYLFRKEGQNVTLSCEQNLNHDAMYWYRQDPGQGLRLIYYSQIVNDFQKGDIAEGYSVSREKKESFPLTVTSAQKNPTAFYLCASSMKGPLWDTGELFFGEGSRLTVL.

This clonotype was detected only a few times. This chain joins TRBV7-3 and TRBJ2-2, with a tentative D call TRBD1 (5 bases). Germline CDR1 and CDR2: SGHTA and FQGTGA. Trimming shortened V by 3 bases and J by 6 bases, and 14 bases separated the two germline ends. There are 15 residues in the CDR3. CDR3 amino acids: CASSFTSGFPGELFF. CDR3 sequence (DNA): TGTGCCAGCAGCTTCACATCAGGGTTTCCCGGGGAGCTGTTTTTT.

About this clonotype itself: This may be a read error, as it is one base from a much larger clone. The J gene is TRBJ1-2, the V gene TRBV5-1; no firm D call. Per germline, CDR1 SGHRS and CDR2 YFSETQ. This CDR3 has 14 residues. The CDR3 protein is CASSPDGQNYGYPF. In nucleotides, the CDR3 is TGCGCCAGCAGCCCCGACGGTCAGAACTATGGCTACCCCTTC.

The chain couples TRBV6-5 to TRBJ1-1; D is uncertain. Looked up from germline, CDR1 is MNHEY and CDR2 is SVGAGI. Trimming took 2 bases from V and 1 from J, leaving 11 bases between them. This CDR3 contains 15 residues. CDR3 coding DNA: TGTGCCAGCAGTTACGTGTCCCAGTCGAACACTGAAGCTTTCTTT. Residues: CASSYVSQSNTEAFF.

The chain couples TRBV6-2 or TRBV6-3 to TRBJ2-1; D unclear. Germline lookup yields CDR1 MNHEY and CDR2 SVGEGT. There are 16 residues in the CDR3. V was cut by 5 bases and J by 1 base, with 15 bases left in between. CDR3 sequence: CASSLDRVLSYNEQFF. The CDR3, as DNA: TGTGCCAGCAGTCTGGACCGGGTCCTATCCTACAATGAGCAGTTCTTC.

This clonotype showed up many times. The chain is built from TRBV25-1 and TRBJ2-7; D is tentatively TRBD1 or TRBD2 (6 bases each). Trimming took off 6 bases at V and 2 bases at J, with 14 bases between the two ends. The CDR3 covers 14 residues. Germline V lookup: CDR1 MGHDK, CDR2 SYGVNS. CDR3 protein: CASSPQGRPYEQYF. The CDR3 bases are TGTGCCAGCAGCCCCCAGGGGAGGCCCTACGAGCAGTACTTC.

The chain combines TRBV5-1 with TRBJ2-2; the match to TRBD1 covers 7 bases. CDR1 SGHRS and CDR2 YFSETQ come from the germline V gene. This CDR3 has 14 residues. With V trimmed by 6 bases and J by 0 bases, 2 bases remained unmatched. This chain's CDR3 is CASKGQTNTGELFF. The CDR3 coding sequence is TGCGCCAGCAAGGGACAGACGAACACCGGGGAGCTGTTTTTT.

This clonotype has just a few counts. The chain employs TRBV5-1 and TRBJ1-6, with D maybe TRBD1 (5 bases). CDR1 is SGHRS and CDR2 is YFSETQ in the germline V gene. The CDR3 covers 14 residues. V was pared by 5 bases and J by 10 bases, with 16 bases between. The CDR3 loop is CASSPRFGGSPLHF. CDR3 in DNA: TGCGCCAGCAGTCCGAGGTTCGGGGGGTCACCCCTCCACTTT.

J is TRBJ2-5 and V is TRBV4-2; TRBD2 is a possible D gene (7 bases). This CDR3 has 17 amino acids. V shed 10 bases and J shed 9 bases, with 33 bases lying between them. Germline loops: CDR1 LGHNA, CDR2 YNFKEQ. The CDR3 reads CAMGPGLLGGGQRAQYF. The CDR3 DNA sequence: TGTGCCATGGGCCCGGGGCTCCTGGGGGGGGGCCAGAGGGCCCAGTACTTC.

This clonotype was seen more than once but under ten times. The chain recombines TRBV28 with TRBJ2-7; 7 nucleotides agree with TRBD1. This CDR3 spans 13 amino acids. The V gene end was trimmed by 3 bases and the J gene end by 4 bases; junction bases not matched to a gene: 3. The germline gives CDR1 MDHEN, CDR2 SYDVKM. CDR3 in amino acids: CASSFKGAYEQYV. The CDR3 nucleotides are TGTGCCAGCAGTTTCAAGGGGGCTTACGAGCAGTACGTC.

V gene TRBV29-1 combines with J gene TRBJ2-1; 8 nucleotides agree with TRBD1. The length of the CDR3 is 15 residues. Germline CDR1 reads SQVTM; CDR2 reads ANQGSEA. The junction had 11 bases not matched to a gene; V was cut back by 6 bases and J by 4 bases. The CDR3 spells CSVARTGTTYNEQFF. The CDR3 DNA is TGCAGCGTCGCTCGGACAGGGACAACGTACAATGAGCAGTTCTTC.